This is a list of T cell receptor beta chains from one sample in a study of T cell responses to AZD1222 COVID-19 vaccine. Profiled with immunoSEQ multiplex PCR; TCRdb holds only in-frame clones, not every one. The table records approximately 140,000 clones, around 90% of them present only once. The source material was peripheral blood, sampled 28 days after the second AZD1222 dose. The receptors were gathered from an adult who received the AZD1222 COVID-19 vaccine. Each CDR3 is given with its conserved first and last residue.

V: TRBV27; J: TRBJ1-1; CDR3: CASSLSRQGFEAFF
V: TRBV5-1; J: TRBJ2-5; CDR3: CASSAGTSQETQYF
V: TRBV19; J: TRBJ2-7; CDR3: CASSANWYEQYF
V: TRBV7-8; J: TRBJ2-3; CDR3: CASSWTPGLAGPTTDTQYF
V: TRBV4-2; J: TRBJ2-7; CDR3: CASSQATGHYEQYF
V: TRBV7-2; J: TRBJ2-7; CDR3: CASSFQWGNEQYF
V: TRBV10-2; J: TRBJ1-2; CDR3: CASSGTTGAGGYTF
V: TRBV9; J: TRBJ2-3; CDR3: CASSIGTSGTDTQYF
V: TRBV6-5; J: TRBJ2-2; CDR3: CASSLYRVGTGELFF
V: TRBV2; J: TRBJ1-5; CDR3: CASSEKRGHSNQPQHF
V: TRBV19; J: TRBJ2-7; CDR3: CASTPGPNLRQYF
V: TRBV11-2; J: TRBJ2-7; CDR3: CASSYGPYEQYF
V: TRBV20-1; J: TRBJ1-1; CDR3: CSAILDTEAFF
V: TRBV7-9; J: TRBJ2-3; CDR3: CASSDRDRLTDTQYF
V: TRBV15; J: TRBJ1-1; CDR3: CATGRGQKNTEAFF
V: TRBV30; J: TRBJ1-2; CDR3: CAWADRGYGYTF
V: TRBV2; J: TRBJ2-7; CDR3: CASRGTGVYEQYF
V: TRBV21-1; J: TRBJ1-2; CDR3: CASSSPGQGAGYGYTF
V: TRBV12-3/TRBV12-4; J: TRBJ2-7; CDR3: CASLGSGLRQYF
V: TRBV19; J: TRBJ1-4; CDR3: CASSSWGTNEKLFF
V: TRBV3-1/TRBV3-2; J: TRBJ1-2; CDR3: CASSQDSGYGGYTF
V: TRBV6-5; J: TRBJ1-2; CDR3: CASRTRTGANYGYTF
V: TRBV7-9; J: TRBJ1-6; CDR3: CASRQGNSPLHF
V: TRBV2; J: TRBJ2-1; CDR3: CASSSGLTNNEQFF
V: TRBV5-6; J: TRBJ1-5; CDR3: CASSLEGTSQPQHF
V: TRBV5-1; J: TRBJ1-2; CDR3: CASSYDGNYGYTF
V: TRBV19; J: TRBJ1-5; CDR3: CASSNEEWNQPQHF
V: TRBV18; J: TRBJ1-1; CDR3: CASSPTDRGGAFF
V: TRBV18; J: TRBJ1-1; CDR3: CASSASRGTEAFF
V: TRBV25-1; J: TRBJ1-6; CDR3: CASQGGGRSSYNSPLHF
V: TRBV7-7; J: TRBJ2-1; CDR3: CAGKFLAGVYNEQFF
V: TRBV5-1; J: TRBJ1-1; CDR3: CASSLGGALNTEAFF
V: TRBV12-3/TRBV12-4; J: TRBJ1-5; CDR3: CASSLNGASAQHF
V: TRBV29-1; J: TRBJ1-1; CDR3: CSVDKTGLNTEAFF
V: TRBV11-1; J: TRBJ1-1; CDR3: CASSLYVGYTEAFF
V: TRBV27; J: TRBJ2-7; CDR3: CASSFGGRDYEQYF
V: TRBV30; J: TRBJ2-7; CDR3: CAWSIPGLAIYEQYF
V: TRBV29-1; J: TRBJ1-2; CDR3: CSVSAVAEGYTF
V: TRBV27; J: TRBJ1-2; CDR3: CASSSIGTVDGYTF
V: TRBV6-5; J: TRBJ2-3; CDR3: CASEGVGTDTQYF
V: TRBV11-3; J: TRBJ1-3; CDR3: CASSPGQGPGNTIYF
V: TRBV2; J: TRBJ2-3; CDR3: CASRTVRDTQYF
V: TRBV3-1/TRBV3-2; J: TRBJ2-7; CDR3: CASSQEPGRSGDSYEQYF
V: TRBV30; J: TRBJ2-3; CDR3: CAWSEGLAGGDTQYF
V: TRBV7-2; J: TRBJ2-1; CDR3: CASSASGRVGNEQFF
V: TRBV6-4; J: TRBJ1-1; CDR3: CASKKEENTEAFF
V: TRBV18; J: TRBJ1-1; CDR3: CASSPREKAEAFF
V: TRBV10-1; J: TRBJ2-7; CDR3: CASSAFSGSYEQYF
V: TRBV12-5; J: TRBJ1-2; CDR3: CASSSPTGNYGYTF
V: TRBV29-1; J: TRBJ1-1; CDR3: CSVGQTNTEAFF
V: TRBV6-1; J: TRBJ1-4; CDR3: CASSEAVTGDYEKLFF